The entry below gives a single T cell receptor (beta chain) sequence along with its context. Only in-frame clones appear in the TCRdb table, and some are missing; sequencing was by immunoSEQ multiplex PCR. The sample includes some 270,000 clones, 90% of them seen just once. The CDR3 is 13 amino acids. Germline lookup yields CDR1 KGHSH and CDR2 LQKENI. The V end was cut by 6 bases, the J end by 5 bases, with 14 bases between. The data originate from a study of blood T cell repertoires in COVID-19. Study overall: PBMCs, B-cell-depleted T cells, or T cells provided the cDNA or gDNA that made up the material.

Cohort placement rested on clinical history that participants reported themselves. The sample comprised PBMCs or T cells enriched from blood (not recorded which). V is TRBV18 and J is TRBJ2-7, with D perhaps matching TRBD1 (6 bases). This clonotype was obtained from a young woman with acute COVID-19. The CDR3 sequence is CASSLGQGHEQYF. DNA for the CDR3: TGTGCCAGCTCCCTTGGTCAGGGGCACGAGCAGTACTTC.